By proportion, the clone carrying this T cell receptor beta chain is large (0.1 to 1%). The protocol was immunoSEQ multiplex PCR, while the TCRdb copy is restricted to in-frame clones and leaves out a portion. The table has 3,000 to 3,500 clones, roughly 70% seen once; the top ten hold 15% to 19%. This sample is part of a study of coeliac disease. The V end was cut by 8 bases, the J end by 0 bases, with 16 bases between. CDR3 size: 15 residues. CDR1 WNHNN and CDR2 SYGVQD come from the germline V gene (reference sequence). The TCR comes from a man in his late teens or twenties with celiac disease on a gluten-free diet. Material for sequencing was intraepithelial lymphocytes from the gut. J is TRBJ1-1 and V is TRBV10-1, with D perhaps TRBD1 (6 bases). The CDR3 here is CASSPGTLMNTEAFF. The CDR3 DNA reads as TGCGCCAGCTCACCCGGGACACTCATGAACACTGAAGCTTTCTTT.